What follows are 19 T cell receptor beta chains derived from one specimen sequenced in a study of T cell responses to AZD1222 COVID-19 vaccine. Profiled with immunoSEQ multiplex PCR; TCRdb holds only in-frame clones, not every one. The data contain roughly 120,000 clones, more than 85% of them seen just once; the ten biggest clones take up around 2.8%. The source material was peripheral blood, sampled on day 0 of AZD1222 vaccination. All receptors come from an adult in good health.

The V call is TRBV5-1, the J call TRBJ1-5, with D perhaps matching TRBD1 (6 bases). The germline CDR1 and CDR2 sequences are SGHRS and YFSETQ. V shed 1 base and J shed 4 bases, with 12 bases lying between them. This CDR3 has 15 amino acids. The CDR3 protein is CASSLLGGLNQPQHF. CDR3 DNA sequence: TGCGCCAGCAGCTTGTTGGGGGGCCTGAATCAGCCCCAGCATTTT.

The rearrangement joins TRBV6-5 to TRBJ1-5; TRBD1 matches at 12 bases. Germline loops: CDR1 MNHEY, CDR2 SVGAGI. V shed 6 bases and J 4 bases; nucleotides not matched to a gene: 4. This CDR3 contains 15 residues. CDR3 loop: CASRGTGGHNQPQHF. The CDR3 DNA reads TGTGCCAGCAGAGGGACAGGGGGCCATAATCAGCCCCAGCATTTT.

The rearrangement links TRBV7-6 to TRBJ1-3; the D gene is possibly TRBD1 (6 bases). The CDR3 runs to 16 residues. Germline CDR1 and CDR2: SGHVS and FNYEAQ. The V end was cut by 5 bases, the J end by 6 bases, with 20 bases between. The CDR3 DNA is TGTGCCAGCAGCCCAAGGACAGAAGGGGTTGAAAACACCATATATTTT. Its protein is CASSPRTEGVENTIYF.

This sequence joins TRBV19 and TRBJ2-1; D remains unclear. Germline CDR1 and CDR2: LNHDA and SQIVND (reference sequence). The ends were cut back, 6 bases at V and 1 base at J, with 10 bases in the middle. This CDR3 contains 14 residues. The CDR3 here is CASRKDWSYNEQFF. In DNA form, the CDR3 reads TGTGCCAGTAGGAAAGACTGGTCCTACAATGAGCAGTTCTTC. The whole variable domain, filled in from reference TRBV19 and TRBJ2-1, reads DGGITQSPKYLFRKEGQNVTLSCEQNLNHDAMYWYRQDPGQGLRLIYYSQIVNDFQKGDIAEGYSVSREKKESFPLTVTSAQKNPTAFYLCASRKDWSYNEQFFGPGTRLTVL.

V gene TRBV27 combines with J gene TRBJ1-6; 8 nucleotides match TRBD1. CDR1 and CDR2 from the germline V gene are MNHEY and SMNVEV (reference sequence). J was trimmed by 5 bases and V by 3 bases; bases with no gene match: 12. The CDR3 covers 18 residues. CDR3 in amino acids: CASSFGYRGKFHNSPLHF. CDR3 nucleotide sequence: TGTGCCAGCAGTTTTGGTTACAGGGGGAAGTTCCATAATTCACCCCTCCACTTT.

This sequence joins TRBV18 and TRBJ1-2; D is uncertain. Germline-derived CDR1 and CDR2 are KGHSH and LQKENI. The ends were cut back, 2 bases at V and 5 bases at J, with 12 bases in the middle. The CDR3 is 14 residues long. In DNA, the CDR3 is TGTGCCAGCTCACCAGAGGGTCTGGGGTATGGCTACACCTTC. Its translation: CASSPEGLGYGYTF.

The chain couples TRBV6-2 or TRBV6-3 to TRBJ2-3; TRBD1 matches 7 bases. Germline CDR1 and CDR2: MNHEY and SVGEGT. Trimming took 4 bases from V and 2 from J; bases not matched to a gene: 12. The CDR3 consists of 17 residues. The CDR3 region has the DNA TGTGCCAGCAGTTTCCAAATGACAGGGAAGCCCACAGATACGCAGTATTTT. Residues: CASSFQMTGKPTDTQYF.

The chain couples TRBV5-8 to TRBJ1-5; 7 positions match TRBD1. The CDR3 runs to 15 residues. Germline loops: CDR1 SGHTS, CDR2 YDEGEE. V lost 0 bases and J lost 5; bases outside the gene matches: 5. CDR3 loop: CASSLARGADQPQHF. The CDR3 nucleotides read TGTGCCAGCAGCTTGGCCAGGGGGGCGGATCAGCCCCAGCATTTT.

This chain uses TRBV5-4 with TRBJ1-2, with TRBD1 identical over 8 bases. Germline V gene data show CDR1 as SGHNT and CDR2 as YYREEE (reference sequence). J lost 6 bases, V lost 1 base, and 5 bases had no gene match. The CDR3 has 14 amino acids. The CDR3 DNA sequence: TGTGCCAGCAGCTTGACCGGACAGGGAGATGGCTACACCTTC. This encodes CASSLTGQGDGYTF.

This clone was found once. The chain has TRBV6-5 and TRBJ1-2; TRBD1 is a possible D gene (5 bases). Trimming stripped 4 bases from V and 8 bases from J, with 23 bases between. The CDR3 is 16 residues long. Germline CDR1 is MNHEY and CDR2 is SVGAGI. The CDR3 coding sequence is TGTGCCAGCAGTTCCTACTCAACTAAACCAGGGTCGGGCTACACCTTC. Translating gives CASSSYSTKPGSGYTF.

This chain uses TRBV10-3 with TRBJ1-3, with a tentative D call TRBD1 (6 bases). Looked up from germline, CDR1 is ENHRY and CDR2 is SYGVKD. The V end lost 0 bases, the J end lost 2 bases, and 8 bases lay between the germline ends. CDR3 length: 15 amino acids. CDR3 sequence (DNA): TGTGCCATCAGTGAGTCCGGGACACCTGGAAACACCATATATTTT. Encoded protein: CAISESGTPGNTIYF.

The gene calls are TRBV27 and TRBJ1-2; D is ambiguous. V lost 3 bases and J lost 1, with 6 bases in between. The CDR3 spans 13 residues. Germline V lookup: CDR1 MNHEY, CDR2 SMNVEV (reference sequence). CDR3 region: CASSFGVNYGYTF. The CDR3 DNA reads TGTGCCAGCAGTTTTGGGGTTAACTATGGCTACACCTTC.

This rearrangement joins TRBV5-1 to TRBJ1-2; 10 bases map to TRBD1. From germline, CDR1 is SGHRS and CDR2 YFSETQ. The CDR3 runs 15 residues. V shed 0 bases and J 6 bases; nucleotides not matched to a gene: 5. CDR3 nucleotides: TGCGCCAGCAGCTTGGGGGACAGGGGCTATAATGGCTACACCTTC. As protein: CASSLGDRGYNGYTF. The whole variable domain, filled in from reference TRBV5-1 and TRBJ1-2, reads KAGVTQTPRYLIKTRGQQVTLSCSPISGHRSVSWYQQTPGQGLQFLFEYFSETQRNKGNFPGRFSGRQFSNSRSEMNVSTLELGDSALYLCASSLGDRGYNGYTFGSGTRLTVV.

The gene calls are TRBV7-9 and TRBJ1-2; 7 positions agree with TRBD1. V was clipped by 5 bases and J by 3 bases; unmatched bases: 9. Germline V gene sequence: CDR1 SEHNR, CDR2 FQNEAQ (reference sequence). The CDR3 is made up of 15 amino acids. This chain's CDR3 is CASSLGDSRYYGYTF. The CDR3 region has the DNA TGTGCCAGCAGCCTGGGGGACAGCCGATACTATGGCTACACCTTC.

This clone was recorded only once. An end of the junction does not agree with germline; a read error may underlie this. This chain joins TRBV6-2 or TRBV6-3 and TRBJ1-5; D gene unclear. The CDR3 spans 14 residues. The germline V gene encodes CDR1 MNHEY and CDR2 SVGEGT. The CDR3 here is CASSEMGSTQPQHF. The CDR3 region has the DNA TGTGCCAGCAGTGAGATGGGGAGCACTCAGCCCCAGCATTTT.

The gene calls are TRBV5-6 and TRBJ2-1; TRBD1 matches at 9 bases. V shed 5 bases, J shed 4 bases, and the junction held 10 bases outside the gene matches. This CDR3 is 16 amino acids long. CDR1 and CDR2 from the germline V gene are SGHDT and YYEEEE. CDR3 DNA sequence: TGTGCCAGCAGTTATGACGTGGGACAGGGTTACAATGAGCAGTTCTTC. This sequence encodes CASSYDVGQGYNEQFF.

The chain is built from TRBV18 and TRBJ2-5; D call uncertain. In germline, CDR1 is KGHSH, CDR2 LQKENI. The CDR3 runs to 15 residues. V was pared by 0 bases and J by 1 base, with 9 bases between. The CDR3 protein is CASSPPGALQETQYF. CDR3 nucleotide sequence: TGTGCCAGCTCACCACCAGGCGCGCTCCAAGAGACCCAGTACTTC. The variable domain in full, completed from reference TRBV18 and TRBJ2-5, reads NAGVMQNPRHLVRRRGQEARLRCSPMKGHSHVYWYRQLPEEGLKFMVYLQKENIIDESGMPKERFSAEFPKEGPSILRIQQVVRGDSAAYFCASSPPGALQETQYFGPGTRLLVL.

V is TRBV9 and J is TRBJ2-1, with a weak D call TRBD2 (6 bases). Germline V lookup: CDR1 SGDLS, CDR2 YYNGEE. Deletions cut 6 bases from V and 1 base from J, with 11 bases between. CDR3 size: 14 residues. The CDR3 reads CASTRGRSYNEQFF. The CDR3 DNA reads TGTGCCAGCACTCGGGGGAGATCCTACAATGAGCAGTTCTTC.

The chain links TRBV6-2 or TRBV6-3 to TRBJ1-1; no reliable D call. V was clipped by 4 bases and J by 5 bases, with 11 bases between them. Germline V gene data show CDR1 as MNHEY and CDR2 as SVGEGT. The CDR3 has 13 amino acids. The CDR3 loop is CASSSTGNTEAFF. The CDR3 bases are TGTGCCAGCAGTTCCACGGGGAATACTGAAGCTTTCTTT.